A single sample gave rise to the 16 T cell receptor beta chains below, sequenced in a study of blood T cell repertoires in COVID-19 (dated by TCRdb to about 2020). The protocol used for the library was the immunoSEQ multiplex PCR assay. Entries here come from immuneACCESS through TCRdb and include only in-frame sequences with V and J called. Some clones fail to appear in such tables; in the studies checked, an unresolved V gene covers under half of the shortfall, and the cause of the remainder is unknown. Counted in this sample were some 49,000 clones; more than 90% of them appeared once. Of the sample, roughly 6% is held by the ten largest clones. The sample was peripheral blood. These receptors originate from a man aged 50 to 59 with active COVID-19.

The chain is built from TRBV7-8 and TRBJ1-4; D is uncertain. Trimming removed 5 bases from V and 2 bases from J, with 12 bases in between. Germline CDR1 is SGHVS and CDR2 is FQNEAQ. The CDR3 totals 15 residues. The CDR3 sequence is CASSLGRATNEKLFF. For the CDR3, the DNA is TGTGCCAGCAGCCTCGGGAGGGCTACTAATGAAAAACTGTTTTTT.

This clone occurred once. J is TRBJ2-5 and V is TRBV7-7; D gene uncertain. Trimming left V 5 bases short and J 4 bases short, with 11 bases between. Germline values: CDR1 SSHAT, CDR2 FNYEAQ (reference sequence). This CDR3 spans 13 amino acids. Here the CDR3 DNA reads TGTGCCAGCAGCCCCTTGGAGTTAGAGACCCAGTACTTC. It codes for CASSPLELETQYF.

The genes are TRBV24-1 and TRBJ2-2; the match to TRBD2 covers 7 bases. Germline CDR1 KGHDR, CDR2 SFDVKD. The CDR3 has 15 residues. The V gene end was trimmed by 0 bases and the J gene end by 7 bases; junction bases not matched to a gene: 4. CDR3 bases: TGTGCCACCAGTGATTTGCGTTCGGGAGGCGGGGAGCTGTTTTTT. It specifies CATSDLRSGGGELFF.

J is TRBJ1-1 and V is TRBV19; D is unclear. Deletions cut 7 bases from V and 5 bases from J, with 17 bases between. Germline CDR1 LNHDA, CDR2 SQIVND (reference sequence). This CDR3 spans 14 amino acids. CDR3 sequence (DNA): TGTGCCAGTAATGTTATTGGAGTAGGAACTGAAGCTTTCTTT. Translated: CASNVIGVGTEAFF. The whole variable domain, remainder taken from reference TRBV19 and TRBJ1-1, is DGGITQSPKYLFRKEGQNVTLSCEQNLNHDAMYWYRQDPGQGLRLIYYSQIVNDFQKGDIAEGYSVSREKKESFPLTVTSAQKNPTAFYLCASNVIGVGTEAFFGQGTRLTVV.

This clone was observed a single time. The chain uses TRBV7-2 and TRBJ2-1, with 12 bases matching TRBD2. V shed 1 base and J 3 bases; nucleotides not matched to a gene: 7. The CDR3 consists of 18 residues. Germline V gives CDR1 SGHTA, CDR2 FQGNSA. The CDR3 DNA reads TGTGCCAGCAGCTTAGAGGGAACTAGCGGGAGGTTCTACAATGAGCAGTTCTTC. Amino acids: CASSLEGTSGRFYNEQFF. Combining the CDR3 with reference TRBV7-2 and TRBJ2-1 gives the whole variable domain GAGVSQSPSNKVTEKGKDVELRCDPISGHTALYWYRQSLGQGLEFLIYFQGNSAPDKSGLPSDRFSAERTGGSVSTLTIQRTQQEDSAVYLCASSLEGTSGRFYNEQFFGPGTRLTVL.

CDR3 residues: CASSRQGSYEQYF. The CDR3 DNA sequence: TGTGCCAGCAGCAGACAGGGCTCCTACGAGCAGTACTTC. The chain joins TRBV2 to TRBJ2-7, with 7 bases aligning to TRBD1. The CDR3 is made up of 13 amino acids. Germline trimming cut 6 bases from V and 0 bases from J; bases unmatched to any gene: 2. CDR1 and CDR2 (germline): SNHLY, FYNNEI.

The V gene is TRBV4-1, the J gene TRBJ1-2, with D unresolved. The V and J ends lost 0 bases and 11 bases respectively, with 13 bases between them. Per germline, CDR1 MGHRA and CDR2 YSYEKL. The CDR3 loop spans 13 amino acids. CDR3 amino acids: CASSQERAALYTF. The DNA for the CDR3 is TGCGCCAGCAGCCAAGAGAGGGCAGCACTTTACACCTTC.

J is TRBJ2-1 and V is TRBV4-1; 11 bases align to TRBD2. The CDR3 totals 17 residues. CDR1 is MGHRA and CDR2 is YSYEKL in the germline V gene. J gave up 9 bases and V 0 bases, and 10 bases lay outside the gene matches. The CDR3 DNA reads as TGCGCCAGCAGCCAAGATATTTTACTAGCGGGAGTCGGTGAGCAGTTCTTC. Its protein is CASSQDILLAGVGEQFF.

V usage is TRBV11-2 and J usage is TRBJ1-6; 9 bases fit TRBD1. Germline lookup yields CDR1 SGHAT and CDR2 FQNNGV. The CDR3 totals 16 residues. Trimming removed 1 base from V and 8 bases from J; junction bases left unmatched: 6. The CDR3 DNA sequence: TGTGCCAGCAGCTTAGGGGGACAGGGTGTAGATTCACCCCTCCACTTT. Protein: CASSLGGQGVDSPLHF.

This chain uses TRBV11-1 with TRBJ2-7; 9 nucleotides line up with TRBD1. The CDR3 extends over 14 amino acids. Unmatched junction bases numbered 9, after V lost 6 bases and J lost 6 bases. Germline V CDR1 and CDR2: SGHAT, FQDESV (reference sequence). The CDR3 coding sequence is TGTGCCAGCAGTCTTACAGGGGGCAAGGGCGAGCAGTACTTC. Residues: CASSLTGGKGEQYF.

J is TRBJ1-2 and V is TRBV27; possible D gene TRBD1, 6 bases. Trimming removed 5 bases from V and 8 bases from J, with 24 bases in between. The CDR3 contains 16 residues. Looked up from germline, CDR1 is MNHEY and CDR2 is SMNVEV (reference sequence). CDR3 loop: CASSPSPGTTLEGYTF. The CDR3 DNA reads TGTGCCAGCAGTCCCTCTCCCGGGACAACCCTGGAGGGCTACACCTTC.

The V gene is TRBV30, the J gene TRBJ2-7; D is ambiguous. V was shortened by 1 base and J by 3 bases, with 7 bases between the two germline ends. Germline V gives CDR1 GTSNPN, CDR2 SVGIG (reference sequence). The CDR3 spans 12 residues. This chain's CDR3 is CAWSGGNYEQYF. CDR3 nucleotide sequence: TGTGCCTGGAGTGGAGGCAACTACGAGCAGTACTTC.

The chain links TRBV18 to TRBJ2-1; 8 bases align to TRBD1. The germline CDR1 and CDR2 sequences are KGHSH and LQKENI. The CDR3 runs 14 residues. Trimming at V came to 1 base and at J to 8 bases, leaving 4 bases not matched to a gene. The CDR3 DNA reads TGTGCCAGCTCACCACGACAGGGGACCCATGAGCAGTTCTTC. Protein product: CASSPRQGTHEQFF.

J is TRBJ1-5 and V is TRBV7-2; D uncertain. Germline CDR1 reads SGHTA; CDR2 reads FQGNSA. The germline V and J ends were trimmed by 1 base and 7 bases, with 8 bases remaining between them. CDR3 length: 13 amino acids. CDR3 amino acids: CASSLEPGQPQHF. The CDR3 DNA is TGTGCCAGCAGCTTAGAGCCGGGACAGCCCCAGCATTTT.

V is TRBV5-6 and J is TRBJ2-7; 9 nucleotides align to TRBD2. The V gene end was trimmed by 4 bases and the J gene end by 5 bases; junction bases not matched to a gene: 13. This CDR3 region has 16 residues. Germline CDR1 SGHDT, CDR2 YYEEEE. CDR3 nucleotides: TGTGCCAGCAGCGCCGGACTGAGCGGGGGGCGCGACGAGCAGTACTTC. Protein sequence: CASSAGLSGGRDEQYF.

This clone appeared a few times. In the same sample, other DNA sequences code for this CDR3. The chain recombines TRBV6-5 with TRBJ2-2; no definite D call. This CDR3 comprises 12 residues. Germline V gene lookup returns CDR1 MNHEY and CDR2 SVGAGI. The V and J ends lost 10 bases and 5 bases respectively, with 11 bases between them. The DNA of the CDR3 is TGTGCCACCGAGAGTAATACCGGGGAGCTGTTTTTT. This translates into CATESNTGELFF.